This TCR beta chain was sequenced in a study of a mutant IDH1 vaccine in newly diagnosed glioma. Background on the study: The initiation of vaccination occurred 4-6 weeks after radiotherapy alone, or with temozolomide cycles.

To note about this clone: Its matching antigen is unknown.

Assay: immunoSEQ multiplex PCR; the TCRdb copy retains only in-frame clones and omits some. The sample yields around 30,000 clones, just under 90% seen once. The time point is: week 47, end of study. One vaccine dose held 300 ug of mutant IDH1 20-mer peptide and came with topical imiquimod. Patients underwent eight vaccinations, which took place in weeks 1, 3, 5, 7, 11, 15, 19 and 23. The CDR3 runs to 15 residues. The V gene's germline CDR1 is MNHEY and CDR2 SVGAGI. The V and J ends lost 2 bases and 1 base, in that order; junction bases with no gene match: 0. This chain uses TRBV6-5 with TRBJ1-1; 11 nucleotides align to TRBD1. The receptor's source is a woman in her 30s with glioma. The sequences come from PBMCs, collected from a glioma patient whose treatment included an IDH1 peptide vaccine. CDR3 nucleotide sequence: TGTGCCAGCAGTTACGGGACAGGGGGGAACACTGAAGCTTTCTTT. Translation: CASSYGTGGNTEAFF.